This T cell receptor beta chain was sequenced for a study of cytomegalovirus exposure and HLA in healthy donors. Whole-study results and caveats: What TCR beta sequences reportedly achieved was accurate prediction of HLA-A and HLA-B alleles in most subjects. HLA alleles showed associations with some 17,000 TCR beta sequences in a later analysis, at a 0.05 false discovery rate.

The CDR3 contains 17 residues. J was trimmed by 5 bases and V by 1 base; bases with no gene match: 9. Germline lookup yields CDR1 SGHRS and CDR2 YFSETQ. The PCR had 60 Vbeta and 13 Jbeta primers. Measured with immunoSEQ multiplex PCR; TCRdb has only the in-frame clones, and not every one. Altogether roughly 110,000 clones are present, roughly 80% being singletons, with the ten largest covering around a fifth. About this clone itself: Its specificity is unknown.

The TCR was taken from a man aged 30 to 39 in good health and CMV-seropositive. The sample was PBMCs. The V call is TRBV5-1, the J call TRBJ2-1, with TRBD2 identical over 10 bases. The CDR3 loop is CASSLRLAGDADNEQFF. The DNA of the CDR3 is TGCGCCAGCAGCTTGCGTCTAGCGGGAGACGCGGACAATGAGCAGTTCTTC.